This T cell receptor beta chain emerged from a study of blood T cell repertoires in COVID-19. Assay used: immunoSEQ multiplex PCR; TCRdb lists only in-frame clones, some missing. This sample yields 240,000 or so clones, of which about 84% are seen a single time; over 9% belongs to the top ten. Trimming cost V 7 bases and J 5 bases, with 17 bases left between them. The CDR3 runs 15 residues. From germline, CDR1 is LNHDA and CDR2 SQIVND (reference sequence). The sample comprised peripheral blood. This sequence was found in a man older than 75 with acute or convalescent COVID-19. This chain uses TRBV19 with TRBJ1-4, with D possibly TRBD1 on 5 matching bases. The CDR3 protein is CASTHSGTVNEKLFF. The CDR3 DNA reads TGTGCCAGTACGCACTCCGGGACTGTGAATGAAAAACTGTTTTTT. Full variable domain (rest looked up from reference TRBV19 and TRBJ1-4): DGGITQSPKYLFRKEGQNVTLSCEQNLNHDAMYWYRQDPGQGLRLIYYSQIVNDFQKGDIAEGYSVSREKKESFPLTVTSAQKNPTAFYLCASTHSGTVNEKLFFGSGTQLSVL.